This passage covers 22 T cell receptor beta chains from one sample sequenced in a study of post-analysis software for immune sequencing data. Study-wide results and caveats: About 5 TRBV segments appeared more often in patients than in controls, and TRBV5-6, TRBV5-1 and TRBV20-1 were among these.

TCR beta libraries were prepared from cDNA with unique molecular identifiers. TCRdb re-called the PCR reads with MiXCR, one entry per CDR3 protein. Of 350,000 to 450,000 distinct CDR3 sequences in the sample, about 40% were seen once. Their antigen targets remain unknown. The sample comprised blood. The receptors derive from a girl aged 2-10 years with multiple sclerosis.

The rearrangement uses TRBV7-9 and TRBJ1-1, with TRBD1 matching over 8 bases. V gave up 5 bases and J gave up 4 bases; unmatched junction bases: 6. The germline V gene has CDR1 SEHNR and CDR2 FQNEAQ (reference sequence). This CDR3 has 14 amino acids. CDR3 coding DNA: TGTGCCAGCAGCAGCTTCAGGGGGCGCACTGAAGCTTTCTTT. Protein: CASSSFRGRTEAFF.

This clonotype has only a few counts. The rearrangement joins TRBV20-1 to TRBJ2-7; 8 bases fit TRBD2. The V segment lost 0 bases and the J segment 3 bases; nucleotides outside the gene matches: 7. Germline CDR1 DFQATT, CDR2 SNEGSKA (reference sequence). The CDR3 runs 15 residues. In DNA form, the CDR3 reads TGCAGTGCTAGAGATAAGCTAGCGGGTCTCTACGAGCAGTACTTC. It yields the protein CSARDKLAGLYEQYF.

J is TRBJ2-5 and V is TRBV5-1, with TRBD1 matching 7 bases. This CDR3 has 15 residues. The V gene end was trimmed by 6 bases and the J gene end by 4 bases; junction bases not matched to a gene: 12. From germline, CDR1 is SGHRS and CDR2 YFSETQ. CDR3 protein: CASNFGRGQAETQYF. CDR3 nucleotide sequence: TGCGCCAGCAACTTCGGAAGGGGGCAGGCAGAGACCCAGTACTTC.

This clonotype was counted a few times. This chain links TRBV7-2 with TRBJ2-5; D gene unclear. The V and J ends lost 3 bases and 0 bases respectively, with 14 bases between them. The length of the CDR3 is 16 residues. Germline values: CDR1 SGHTA, CDR2 FQGNSA. The CDR3 loop is CASSFEMCCHQETQYF. CDR3 in DNA: TGTGCCAGCAGCTTCGAGATGTGTTGCCACCAAGAGACCCAGTACTTC.

The V gene is TRBV7-9, the J gene TRBJ2-5; the match to TRBD1 covers 7 bases. Germline CDR1 reads SEHNR; CDR2 reads FQNEAQ (reference sequence). CDR3 length: 15 amino acids. Trimming removed 1 base from V and 1 base from J; junction bases left unmatched: 3. The CDR3 loop reads CASSLGGTVQETQYF. CDR3 bases: TGTGCCAGCAGCTTAGGGGGGACAGTCCAAGAGACCCAGTACTTC.

This chain uses TRBV29-1 with TRBJ2-3; 11 bases fit TRBD2. CDR3 length equals 13 residues. Germline lookup yields CDR1 SQVTM and CDR2 ANQGSEA. V was pared by 8 bases and J by 6 bases, with 7 bases of the junction left unmatched. This CDR3 is CSFQLAGVDTQYF. As DNA, the CDR3 is TGCAGCTTCCAACTAGCGGGAGTCGATACGCAGTATTTT.

In this sample, this clonotype turned up many times. J is TRBJ2-1 and V is TRBV29-1; 7 bases match TRBD2. Germline trimming cut 4 bases from V and 2 bases from J; bases unmatched to any gene: 2. The CDR3 has 13 residues. The V gene's germline CDR1 is SQVTM and CDR2 ANQGSEA. This chain's CDR3 is CSVVSGTYNEQFF. The DNA for the CDR3 is TGCAGCGTTGTAAGCGGGACCTACAATGAGCAGTTCTTC.

The chain joins TRBV25-1 to TRBJ2-5; D gene uncertain. Germline V CDR1 and CDR2: MGHDK, SYGVNS. This CDR3 comprises 12 residues. The V gene lost 3 bases and the J gene lost 11 bases, with 13 bases spanning the gap. CDR3 DNA sequence: TGTGCCAGCAGTGATTCCTTAAATGAGCAGTACTTC. This sequence encodes CASSDSLNEQYF.

The rearrangement uses TRBV10-3 and TRBJ2-1; 11 bases agree with TRBD2. The CDR3 runs 14 residues. Unmatched junction bases numbered 5, after V lost 8 bases and J lost 5 bases. From germline, CDR1 is ENHRY and CDR2 SYGVKD. The CDR3 sequence: CAIGGTSGNNEQFF. DNA for the CDR3: TGTGCCATCGGCGGGACTAGCGGTAACAATGAGCAGTTCTTC.

The CDR3 DNA reads as TGTGCCAGCAGCGTAGGGGGACTAGAGACCGGGGAGCTGTTTTTT. It codes for CASSVGGLETGELFF. This sequence joins TRBV9 and TRBJ2-2, with 8 bases aligning to TRBD2. The CDR3 covers 15 residues. The V gene end was trimmed by 0 bases and the J gene end by 5 bases; junction bases not matched to a gene: 3. Germline V gene data show CDR1 as SGDLS and CDR2 as YYNGEE.

This clonotype was picked up a small number of times. The chain links TRBV5-1 to TRBJ1-1; D is unclear. The CDR3 runs 15 residues. Germline lookup yields CDR1 SGHRS and CDR2 YFSETQ. The germline V and J ends were trimmed by 0 bases and 1 base, with 10 bases remaining between them. This CDR3 reads CASSLDTARNTEAFF. DNA of the CDR3: TGCGCCAGCAGCTTGGATACGGCCCGGAACACTGAAGCTTTCTTT.

This sequence joins TRBV5-1 and TRBJ1-1; 8 bases match TRBD1. V dropped 2 bases and J dropped 1; count of bases not matched to a gene: 7. The germline V gene has CDR1 SGHRS and CDR2 YFSETQ. The CDR3 has 16 amino acids. CDR3 region: CASSLQDRAPNTEAFF. CDR3 nucleotides: TGCGCCAGCAGCTTACAGGACAGGGCACCGAACACTGAAGCTTTCTTT.

The rearrangement links TRBV29-1 to TRBJ2-3; 9 nucleotides line up with TRBD2. Germline loops: CDR1 SQVTM, CDR2 ANQGSEA. V was pared by 2 bases and J by 0 bases, with 18 bases of the junction left unmatched. The CDR3 length is 20 residues. The CDR3 protein is CSVEPGLASHDPHSTDTQYF. The CDR3 region has the DNA TGCAGCGTTGAACCGGGACTAGCCAGTCACGATCCCCATAGCACAGATACGCAGTATTTT.

The CDR3 coding sequence is TGTGCCAGCAGTTACTCGCAGTTTTCGGACTACGAGCAGTACTTC. It is translated as CASSYSQFSDYEQYF. This chain uses TRBV6-6 with TRBJ2-7; D unresolved. CDR1 and CDR2 from the germline V gene are MNHNY and SVGAGI (reference sequence). CDR3 size: 15 residues. Deletions cut 0 bases from V and 3 bases from J, with 12 bases between.

The CDR3 spells CASRKQGQLQETQYF. In nucleotides, the CDR3 is TGTGCCAGCAGAAAACAGGGACAACTGCAAGAGACCCAGTACTTC. The J gene is TRBJ2-5, the V gene TRBV6-5; possibly TRBD1 for D (6 bases). The V end lost 6 bases, the J end lost 2 bases, and 16 bases lay between the germline ends. CDR1 is MNHEY, CDR2 SVGAGI, per germline. This CDR3 is 15 amino acids long.

V gene TRBV13 combines with J gene TRBJ2-1; D is possibly TRBD1 or TRBD2 (5 bases each). The V and J ends lost 7 bases and 5 bases respectively, with 12 bases between them. The germline gives CDR1 PRHDT, CDR2 FYEKMQ (reference sequence). The CDR3 has 13 amino acids. The DNA for the CDR3 is TGTGCCAGCACAGGGACGCCCGACAATGAGCAGTTCTTC. Translating gives CASTGTPDNEQFF.

This clonotype has only a few counts. The CDR3: CASTRADNSPLHF. The CDR3 DNA reads TGTGCCAGCACCAGGGCCGATAATTCACCCCTCCACTTT. The V gene is TRBV12-3 or TRBV12-4, the J gene TRBJ1-6; possible D gene TRBD1, 5 bases. V lost 7 bases to trimming and J lost 5 bases, with 9 bases between them. This CDR3 region has 13 residues.

The J gene is TRBJ2-1, the V gene TRBV12-3 or TRBV12-4; D is perhaps TRBD2 (5 bases). Trimming left V 3 bases short and J 8 bases short, with 17 bases between. The CDR3 consists of 15 residues. The DNA for the CDR3 is TGTGCCAGCAGTTTGAGGGAATGGGGAATAGATGAGCAGTTCTTC. Encoded protein: CASSLREWGIDEQFF.

V usage is TRBV13 and J usage is TRBJ1-6; tentative D call: TRBD1 (6 bases). Trimming removed 7 bases from V and 6 bases from J, with 19 bases in between. The CDR3 covers 16 residues. Per the germline V gene, CDR1 is PRHDT and CDR2 is FYEKMQ (reference sequence). CDR3 region: CASTNQVGAGNSPLHF. In DNA form, the CDR3 reads TGTGCCAGCACCAACCAGGTGGGGGCTGGTAATTCACCCCTCCACTTT.

Of note for this clonotype: The missing conserved phenylalanine or tryptophan at the end of this CDR3 makes a read error likely. The chain has TRBV4-1 and TRBJ1-6; perhaps TRBD1 as D (6 bases). The CDR3 has 14 amino acids. The V gene's germline CDR1 is MGHRA and CDR2 YSYEKL. Trimming took off 5 bases at V and 9 bases at J, with 14 bases between the two ends. CDR3 nucleotide sequence: TGCGCCAGCAGCGTCACAGGGTTCGGTTCACCCCTCCACTGT. It is translated as CASSVTGFGSPLHC.

The chain is built from TRBV2 and TRBJ1-5; perhaps TRBD1 as D (6 bases). Germline V CDR1 and CDR2: SNHLY, FYNNEI. The CDR3 totals 13 residues. V was trimmed by 7 bases and J by 3 bases, leaving 10 bases between them. The CDR3 region is CASKQGSNQPQHF. The CDR3 bases are TGTGCCAGCAAACAGGGTTCCAATCAGCCCCAGCATTTT. Full variable domain (remainder filled in from reference TRBV2 and TRBJ1-5): EPEVTQTPSHQVTQMGQEVILRCVPISNHLYFYWYRQILGQKVEFLVSFYNNEISEKSEIFDDQFSVERPDGSNFTLKIRSTKLEDSAMYFCASKQGSNQPQHFGDGTRLSIL.

This clonotype appeared a few times. V is TRBV10-3 and J is TRBJ2-7; 8 nucleotides agree with TRBD2. Germline values: CDR1 ENHRY, CDR2 SYGVKD. CDR3 length: 15 amino acids. V was pared by 4 bases and J by 2 bases, with 7 bases of the junction left unmatched. Here the CDR3 DNA reads TGTGCCATCAGTGCAACTTCGGGGGGGACCTACGAGCAGTACTTC. Translated: CAISATSGGTYEQYF.